This T cell receptor beta chain emerged from a study of blood T cells in healthy people across ages. The CDR3 contains 14 residues. Germline V gene lookup returns CDR1 MDHEN and CDR2 SYDVKM. J was trimmed by 7 bases and V by 5 bases; bases with no gene match: 8. For the second PCR, which ran for roughly 7 to 11 cycles, a sample-barcoded 5' primer and a J-beta primer mix were used. Via MiXCR, TCRdb re-called the 5' RACE reads, giving one row per CDR3 protein. The profile covers about 1.8 million distinct CDR3 sequences, with around 48% appearing a single time and about 2.1% taken by the ten largest. This rearrangement joins TRBV28 to TRBJ1-5; TRBD1 aligns across 7 bases. Sample: blood. The receptor's source is a woman between 40 and 55 years old in good health. The CDR3 DNA is TGTGCCAGCAGTCTACGACAGGGACAACAGCCCCAGCATTTT. This translates into CASSLRQGQQPQHF.